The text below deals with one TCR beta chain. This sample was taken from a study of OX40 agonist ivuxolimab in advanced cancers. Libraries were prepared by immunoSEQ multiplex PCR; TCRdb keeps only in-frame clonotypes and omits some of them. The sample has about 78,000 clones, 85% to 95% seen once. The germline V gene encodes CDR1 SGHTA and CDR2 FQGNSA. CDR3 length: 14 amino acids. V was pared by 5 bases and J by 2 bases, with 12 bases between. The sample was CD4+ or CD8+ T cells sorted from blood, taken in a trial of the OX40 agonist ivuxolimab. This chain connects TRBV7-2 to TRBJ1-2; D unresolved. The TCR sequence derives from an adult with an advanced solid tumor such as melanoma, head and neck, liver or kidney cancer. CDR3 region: CASSLRRANYGYTF. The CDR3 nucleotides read TGTGCCAGCAGCCTTAGACGGGCAAACTATGGCTACACCTTC.